The text below deals with one TCR beta chain. Antigen specificity is unknown. Germline V gene lookup returns CDR1 SGHRS and CDR2 YFSETQ. The V and J ends lost 4 bases and 2 bases, in that order; junction bases with no gene match: 18. The CDR3 extends over 18 amino acids. This specimen comes from a study of T cells in localized non-small cell lung cancer. Points from the study as a whole: Clonality peaked in uninvolved adjacent lung rather than tumor.

Using immunoSEQ multiplex PCR, the repertoire was profiled, and TCRdb retains in-frame clones only, with some absent. Among about 21,000 clones listed, 85% were seen once. The TCR sequence derives from a woman aged 40-70 years with stage II squamous cell lung carcinoma. Here the sequenced sample was PBMCs, taken before any cancer treatment. J is TRBJ2-7 and V is TRBV5-1, with 7 bases that match TRBD2. The CDR3 spells CASSPVPLSGPLTYEQYF. As DNA, the CDR3 is TGCGCCAGCAGCCCCGTCCCCCTTAGCGGGCCCCTCACCTACGAGCAGTACTTC. Full variable domain (missing parts from reference TRBV5-1 and TRBJ2-7): KAGVTQTPRYLIKTRGQQVTLSCSPISGHRSVSWYQQTPGQGLQFLFEYFSETQRNKGNFPGRFSGRQFSNSRSEMNVSTLELGDSALYLCASSPVPLSGPLTYEQYFGPGTRLTVT.